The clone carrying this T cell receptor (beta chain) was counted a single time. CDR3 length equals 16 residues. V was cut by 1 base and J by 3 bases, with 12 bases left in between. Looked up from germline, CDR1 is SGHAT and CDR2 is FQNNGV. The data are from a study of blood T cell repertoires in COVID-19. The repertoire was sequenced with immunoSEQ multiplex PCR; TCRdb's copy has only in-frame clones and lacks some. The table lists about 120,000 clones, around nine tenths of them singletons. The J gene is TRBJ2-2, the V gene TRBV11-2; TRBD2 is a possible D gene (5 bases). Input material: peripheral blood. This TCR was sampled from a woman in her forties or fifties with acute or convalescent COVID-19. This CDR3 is CASSLVPSRYTGELFF. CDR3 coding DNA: TGTGCCAGCAGCTTAGTCCCTAGCAGATACACCGGGGAGCTGTTTTTT.